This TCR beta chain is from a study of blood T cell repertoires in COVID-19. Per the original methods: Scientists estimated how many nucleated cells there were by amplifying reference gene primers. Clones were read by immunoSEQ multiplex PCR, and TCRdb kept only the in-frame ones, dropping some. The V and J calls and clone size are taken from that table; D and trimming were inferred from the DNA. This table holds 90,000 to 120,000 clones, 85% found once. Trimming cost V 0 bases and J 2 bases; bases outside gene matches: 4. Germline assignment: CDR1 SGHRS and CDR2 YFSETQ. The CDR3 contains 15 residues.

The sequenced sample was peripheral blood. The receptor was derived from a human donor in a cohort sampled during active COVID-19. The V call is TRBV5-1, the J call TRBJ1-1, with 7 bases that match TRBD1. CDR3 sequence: CASSLGGQSNTEAFF. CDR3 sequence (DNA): TGCGCCAGCAGCTTGGGGGGACAGTCTAACACTGAAGCTTTCTTT.